One sample yielded the 23 T cell receptor beta chains listed below, sequenced in a study of early T cells in non-severe SARS-CoV-2 infection. TCRdb redid the calling of the 5' RACE reads with MiXCR, one entry per CDR3 protein. Of about 66,000 distinct CDR3 sequences in the sample, just over 20% were seen once. Specimen: whole blood, collected at baseline. The receptors come from an adult who was a healthcare worker with PCR-confirmed SARS-CoV-2 infection or an uninfected control (not recorded which).

In this sample, this clonotype turned up a few times. V is TRBV30 and J is TRBJ1-1; D call uncertain. Germline V gene lookup returns CDR1 GTSNPN and CDR2 SVGIG (reference sequence). This CDR3 spans 11 amino acids. Trimming stripped 4 bases from V and 1 base from J, with 4 bases between. CDR3 sequence reads: CAWNRNTEAFF. The CDR3 DNA follows: TGTGCCTGGAACAGGAACACTGAAGCTTTCTTT.

This clonotype has more than one count but fewer than ten. This chain connects TRBV3-1 to TRBJ1-6; tentatively, D is TRBD1 (6 bases). Germline V gene data show CDR1 as LGHDT and CDR2 as YNNKEL (reference sequence). CDR3 length: 15 amino acids. Trimming cost V 0 bases and J 12 bases, with 15 bases left between them. CDR3 sequence reads: CASSQEGGLLGPLHF. The DNA of the CDR3 is TGTGCCAGCAGCCAAGAAGGGGGGCTTCTCGGACCCCTCCACTTT.

The V and J genes are TRBV12-3 or TRBV12-4 and TRBJ1-1; D not resolved. There are 13 residues in the CDR3. V was clipped by 6 bases and J by 1 base, with 9 bases between them. CDR3 sequence reads: CASRTIGNTEAFF. CDR3 bases: TGTGCCAGCAGGACCATTGGGAACACTGAAGCTTTCTTT.

This clonotype occurred a few times. This chain connects TRBV29-1 to TRBJ1-2; D ambiguous. Trimming removed 4 bases at V and 4 bases at J, with 7 bases between. The germline V gene encodes CDR1 SQVTM and CDR2 ANQGSEA. This CDR3 has 11 residues. The CDR3 DNA sequence: TGCAGCGTTGCGCTCGTCTATGGCTACACCTTC. This sequence encodes CSVALVYGYTF.

This clonotype appeared many times. This chain joins TRBV2 and TRBJ1-1; perhaps TRBD1 as D (5 bases). Looked up from germline, CDR1 is SNHLY and CDR2 is FYNNEI. The CDR3 extends over 14 amino acids. V was pared by 6 bases and J by 5 bases, with 16 bases between. The CDR3 region has the DNA TGTGCCAGCAGCGGGGCGGTCGTGGGGACTGAAGCTTTCTTT. It is translated as CASSGAVVGTEAFF.

About this clonotype itself: Germline is not matched at one junction end, which may reflect a read error. The genes are TRBV19 and TRBJ1-1; D possibly corresponds to TRBD1 (5 bases). The CDR3 is made up of 14 amino acids. From germline, CDR1 is LNHDA and CDR2 SQIVND (reference sequence). DNA of the CDR3: TGTGCCAGTAGGACGGGACTGATCCTGGGCCCAGCTTTTTTT. Translation gives CASRTGLILGPAFF.

This clonotype was observed many times. The rearrangement joins TRBV7-9 to TRBJ2-2; D gene ambiguous. Per the germline V gene, CDR1 is SEHNR and CDR2 is FQNEAQ (reference sequence). This CDR3 region has 15 residues. The V end lost 2 bases, the J end lost 0 bases, and 7 bases lay between the germline ends. CDR3 nucleotides: TGTGCCAGCAGCTTAAGGCAGCCGAACACCGGGGAGCTGTTTTTT. Its protein is CASSLRQPNTGELFF.

The chain employs TRBV4-1 and TRBJ1-5, with D tentatively TRBD1 (5 bases). Germline V gene data show CDR1 as MGHRA and CDR2 as YSYEKL. The CDR3 is 13 amino acids. V was clipped by 2 bases and J by 6 bases, with 8 bases between them. This CDR3 is CASSQMGGQPQHF. CDR3 sequence (DNA): TGCGCCAGCAGCCAAATGGGGGGTCAGCCCCAGCATTTT.

This clonotype was seen only a few times. The rearrangement joins TRBV2 to TRBJ2-3; 8 bases are a match to TRBD1. CDR1 and CDR2 from the germline V gene are SNHLY and FYNNEI. After removal of 8 bases from V and 4 bases from J, the junction contained 5 bases not matched to a gene. This CDR3 region has 13 residues. The CDR3 is CASLQGDADTQYF. CDR3 DNA sequence: TGTGCCAGCCTACAGGGGGACGCAGATACGCAGTATTTT.

The chain links TRBV7-6 to TRBJ1-3; no definite D call. V was shortened by 3 bases and J by 8 bases, with 14 bases between the two germline ends. The CDR3 contains 14 residues. CDR1 is SGHVS, CDR2 FNYEAQ, per germline. The CDR3 DNA reads TGTGCCAGCAGCTTTGGAGGGCGCATGGACACCATATATTTT. Residues: CASSFGGRMDTIYF.

This clonotype was observed a few times. This sequence joins TRBV29-1 and TRBJ2-1; D perhaps matches TRBD2 (5 bases). CDR1 is SQVTM, CDR2 ANQGSEA, per germline. This CDR3 has 14 residues. V was pared by 4 bases and J by 2 bases, with 12 bases between. CDR3 nucleotides: TGCAGCGTTGCGCCGGGGAGAACCTACAATGAGCAGTTCTTC. It yields the protein CSVAPGRTYNEQFF.

This clonotype was counted between two and nine times. The V gene is TRBV12-3 or TRBV12-4, the J gene TRBJ1-2; D gene uncertain. V lost 4 bases, J lost 8 bases, and 11 bases lay in between. The length of the CDR3 is 12 residues. The CDR3: CASSSPGYGYTF. In DNA form, the CDR3 reads TGTGCCAGCAGTTCGCCCGGGTACGGCTACACCTTC.

This clonotype showed up just a few times. This chain links TRBV7-6 with TRBJ2-1, with 7 nucleotides matching TRBD2. V dropped 1 base and J dropped 0; count of bases not matched to a gene: 3. The CDR3 loop spans 16 amino acids. Germline CDR1 reads SGHVS; CDR2 reads FNYEAQ. The DNA for the CDR3 is TGTGCCAGCAGCTTAGTAACGGGAGGCTCCTACAATGAGCAGTTCTTC. As protein: CASSLVTGGSYNEQFF.

The V gene is TRBV7-9, the J gene TRBJ1-5; no reliable D call. CDR3 length: 13 amino acids. V was shortened by 3 bases and J by 4 bases, with 7 bases between the two germline ends. Looked up from germline, CDR1 is SEHNR and CDR2 is FQNEAQ (reference sequence). The CDR3: CASSFHGNQPQHF. In DNA, the CDR3 is TGTGCCAGCAGCTTCCATGGGAATCAGCCCCAGCATTTT. Using reference TRBV7-9 and TRBJ1-5 for the parts outside the CDR3, the full variable domain is DTGVSQNPRHKITKRGQNVTFRCDPISEHNRLYWYRQTLGQGPEFLTYFQNEAQLEKSRLLSDRFSAERPKGSFSTLEIQRTEQGDSAMYLCASSFHGNQPQHFGDGTRLSIL.

The chain employs TRBV4-1 and TRBJ1-5; no definite D call. V lost 4 bases and J 4 bases, leaving 8 bases between the germline ends. Germline V lookup: CDR1 MGHRA, CDR2 YSYEKL. The CDR3 extends over 13 amino acids. CDR3 DNA sequence: TGCGCCAGCAGCCCCCGGACGAATCAGCCCCAGCATTTT. Its protein product is CASSPRTNQPQHF.

The chain uses TRBV20-1 and TRBJ2-2; D gene unclear. The germline V gene encodes CDR1 DFQATT and CDR2 SNEGSKA (reference sequence). The V gene lost 1 base and the J gene lost 3 bases, with 6 bases spanning the gap. The CDR3 has 13 amino acids. CDR3 DNA sequence: TGCAGTGCTAGAGCCAAATACACCGGGGAGCTGTTTTTT. Protein product: CSARAKYTGELFF.

This clonotype was seen only a few times. The genes are TRBV29-1 and TRBJ1-1; weak D call: TRBD1 (6 bases). The V gene's germline CDR1 is SQVTM and CDR2 ANQGSEA. This CDR3 has 13 amino acids. Trimming took 6 bases from V and 1 from J, leaving 12 bases between them. The DNA of the CDR3 is TGCAGCGTGGCCCAGACAGGGAACACTGAAGCTTTCTTT. This codes for CSVAQTGNTEAFF.

The chain uses TRBV30 and TRBJ1-5, with D unclear. CDR3 length: 13 residues. Germline CDR1 GTSNPN, CDR2 SVGIG (reference sequence). Trimming removed 0 bases at V and 3 bases at J, with 6 bases between. CDR3 DNA: TGTGCCTGGAGTGTAACCTTCAATCAGCCCCAGCATTTT. It is translated as CAWSVTFNQPQHF.

This clonotype was recorded a few times. The chain combines TRBV3-1 with TRBJ1-6; the match to TRBD1 covers 10 bases. This CDR3 is 15 amino acids long. The ends lost 4 bases at V and 7 bases at J; junction bases unmatched: 4. In germline, CDR1 is LGHDT, CDR2 YNNKEL (reference sequence). The CDR3 here is CASSPGTGVNSPLHF. DNA of the CDR3: TGTGCCAGCAGCCCCGGGACAGGGGTAAATTCACCCCTCCACTTT. Full variable domain (missing parts from reference TRBV3-1 and TRBJ1-6): DTAVSQTPKYLVTQMGNDKSIKCEQNLGHDTMYWYKQDSKKFLKIMFSYNNKELIINETVPNRFSPKSPDKAHLNLHINSLELGDSAVYFCASSPGTGVNSPLHFGNGTRLTVT.

This clonotype was found a few times. The rearrangement links TRBV5-1 to TRBJ2-2; no clear D. The V end was cut by 0 bases, the J end by 2 bases, with 8 bases between. The CDR3 length is 15 residues. Germline V gives CDR1 SGHRS, CDR2 YFSETQ. CDR3: CASSLEDPNTGELFF. CDR3 bases: TGCGCCAGCAGCTTGGAGGACCCCAACACCGGGGAGCTGTTTTTT. Looking up the rest from reference TRBV5-1 and TRBJ2-2 gives the full variable domain: KAGVTQTPRYLIKTRGQQVTLSCSPISGHRSVSWYQQTPGQGLQFLFEYFSETQRNKGNFPGRFSGRQFSNSRSEMNVSTLELGDSALYLCASSLEDPNTGELFFGEGSRLTVL.

The chain joins TRBV25-1 to TRBJ2-7; D gene ambiguous. With 6 bases removed from V and 2 bases from J, the gap between germline ends came to 14 bases. The CDR3 is 14 amino acids. In germline, CDR1 is MGHDK, CDR2 SYGVNS. The CDR3 here is CASSMGYAAYEQYF. CDR3 nucleotide sequence: TGTGCCAGCAGCATGGGATACGCCGCCTACGAGCAGTACTTC.

V gene TRBV6-1 combines with J gene TRBJ1-6, with TRBD1 as a possible D gene (6 bases). V dropped 6 bases and J dropped 4 bases, with 10 bases sitting between them. Germline values: CDR1 MNHNS, CDR2 SASEGT. The CDR3 totals 14 residues. The CDR3 region is CASRWDMYNSPLHF. As DNA, the CDR3 is TGTGCCAGCAGGTGGGACATGTATAATTCACCCCTCCACTTT.

V is TRBV20-1 and J is TRBJ2-6, with 8 bases that match TRBD1. Germline V gene lookup returns CDR1 DFQATT and CDR2 SNEGSKA (reference sequence). With 3 bases clipped from V and 1 base from J, the junction kept 11 bases outside the gene matches. This CDR3 is built from 18 residues. The CDR3 DNA reads as TGCAGTGCTAGGGCACCCAGGGGGCGCTTTTCTGGGGCCAACGTCCTGACTTTC. Amino acids: CSARAPRGRFSGANVLTF.